This T cell receptor (beta chain) is from a study of blood T cell repertoires in COVID-19. Germline V gene lookup returns CDR1 SNHLY and CDR2 FYNNEI. Trimming took 6 bases from V and 5 from J; bases not matched to a gene: 7. The CDR3 covers 15 residues. Sequencing was performed with immunoSEQ multiplex PCR; in TCRdb, only in-frame clones are kept and a portion is missing. The table includes 65,000 to 75,000 clones, approximately 80% detected once. The sequence came from an elderly man with acute or convalescent COVID-19. The chain carries TRBV2 and TRBJ2-2, with 9 nucleotides matching TRBD2. Material for sequencing was peripheral blood. This CDR3 reads CASSPSGMGTGELFF. The CDR3 DNA sequence: TGTGCCAGCAGCCCTAGCGGGATGGGGACCGGGGAGCTGTTTTTT.